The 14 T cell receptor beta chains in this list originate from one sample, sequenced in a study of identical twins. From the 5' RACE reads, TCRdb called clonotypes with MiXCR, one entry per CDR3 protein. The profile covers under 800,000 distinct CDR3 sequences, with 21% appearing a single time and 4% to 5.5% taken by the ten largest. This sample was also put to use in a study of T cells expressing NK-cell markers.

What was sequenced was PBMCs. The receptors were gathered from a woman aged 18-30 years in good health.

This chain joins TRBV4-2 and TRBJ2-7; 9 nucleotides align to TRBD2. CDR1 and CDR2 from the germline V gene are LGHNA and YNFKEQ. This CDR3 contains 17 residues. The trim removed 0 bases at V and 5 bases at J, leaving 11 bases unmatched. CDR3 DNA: TGTGCCAGCAGCCAAGATTGGGGCCGGCGGGGGGGAAACGAGCAGTACTTC. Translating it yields CASSQDWGRRGGNEQYF.

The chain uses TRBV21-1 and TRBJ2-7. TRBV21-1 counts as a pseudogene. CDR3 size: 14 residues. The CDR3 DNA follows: TGTGCCAGCAGCAAAGAAGGGGACTCCTACGAGCAGTACTTC. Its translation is CASSKEGDSYEQYF.

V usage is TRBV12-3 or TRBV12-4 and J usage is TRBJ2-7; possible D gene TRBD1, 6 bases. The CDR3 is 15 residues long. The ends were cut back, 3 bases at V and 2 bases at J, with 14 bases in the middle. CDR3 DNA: TGTGCCAGCAGTTTCAGACAGGTGGGGACCTACGAGCAGTACTTC. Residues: CASSFRQVGTYEQYF.

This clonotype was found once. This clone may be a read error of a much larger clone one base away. The CDR3 DNA sequence: TGTGCCAGCATGGGACAGGGGAACACTGAAGCTTTCTTT. Protein sequence: CASMGQGNTEAFF. The genes are TRBV6-6 and TRBJ1-1, with 9 bases fitting TRBD1. After removal of 7 bases from V and 1 base from J, the junction contained 1 base not matched to a gene. Germline V CDR1 and CDR2: MNHNY, SVGAGI (reference sequence). This CDR3 has 13 amino acids.

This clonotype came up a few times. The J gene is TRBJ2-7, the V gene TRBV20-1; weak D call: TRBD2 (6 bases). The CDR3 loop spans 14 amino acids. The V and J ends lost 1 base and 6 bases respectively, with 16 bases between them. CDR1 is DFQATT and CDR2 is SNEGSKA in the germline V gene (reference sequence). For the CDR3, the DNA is TGCAGTGCTAGAGTTGCGGGAAGGCTCTTCGAGCAGTACTTC. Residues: CSARVAGRLFEQYF.

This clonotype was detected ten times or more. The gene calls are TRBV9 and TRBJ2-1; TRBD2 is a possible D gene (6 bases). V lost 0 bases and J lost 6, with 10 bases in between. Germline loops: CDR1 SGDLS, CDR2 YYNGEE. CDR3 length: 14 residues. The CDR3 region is CASSVDGRVNEQFF. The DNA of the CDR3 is TGTGCCAGCAGCGTAGACGGGAGAGTCAATGAGCAGTTCTTC.

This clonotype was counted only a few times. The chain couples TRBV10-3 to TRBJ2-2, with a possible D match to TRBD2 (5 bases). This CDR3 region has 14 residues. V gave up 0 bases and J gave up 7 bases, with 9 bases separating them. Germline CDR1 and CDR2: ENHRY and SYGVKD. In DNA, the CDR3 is TGTGCCATCAGTGAGTCAGGCAGCGGCGGGGAGCTGTTTTTT. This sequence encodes CAISESGSGGELFF.

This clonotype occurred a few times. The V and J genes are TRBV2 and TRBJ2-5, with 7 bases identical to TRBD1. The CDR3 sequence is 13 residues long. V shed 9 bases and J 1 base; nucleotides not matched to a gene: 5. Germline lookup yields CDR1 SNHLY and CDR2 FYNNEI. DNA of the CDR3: TGTGCCAGTACCTGGGACAGCCAAGAGACCCAGTACTTC. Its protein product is CASTWDSQETQYF.

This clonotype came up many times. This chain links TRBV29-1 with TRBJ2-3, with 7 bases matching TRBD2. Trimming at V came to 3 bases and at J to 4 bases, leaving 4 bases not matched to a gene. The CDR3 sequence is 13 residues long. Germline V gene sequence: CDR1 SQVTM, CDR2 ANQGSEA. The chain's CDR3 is CSVDEGGADTQYF. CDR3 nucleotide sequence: TGCAGCGTTGATGAGGGAGGGGCAGATACGCAGTATTTT.

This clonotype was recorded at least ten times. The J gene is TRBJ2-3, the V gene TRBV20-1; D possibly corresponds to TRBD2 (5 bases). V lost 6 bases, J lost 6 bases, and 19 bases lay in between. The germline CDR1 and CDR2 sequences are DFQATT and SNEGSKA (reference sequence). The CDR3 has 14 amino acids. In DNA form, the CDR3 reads TGCAGTGCCCCCTCTCAAGCGGTTGTGGATACGCAGTATTTT. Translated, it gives CSAPSQAVVDTQYF.

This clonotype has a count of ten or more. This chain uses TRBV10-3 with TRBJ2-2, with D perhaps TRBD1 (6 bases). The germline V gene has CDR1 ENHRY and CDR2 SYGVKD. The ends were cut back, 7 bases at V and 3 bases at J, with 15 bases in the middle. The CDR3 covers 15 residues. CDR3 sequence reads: CAIIAGTPDTGELFF. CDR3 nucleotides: TGTGCCATCATTGCCGGGACACCTGACACCGGGGAGCTGTTTTTT.

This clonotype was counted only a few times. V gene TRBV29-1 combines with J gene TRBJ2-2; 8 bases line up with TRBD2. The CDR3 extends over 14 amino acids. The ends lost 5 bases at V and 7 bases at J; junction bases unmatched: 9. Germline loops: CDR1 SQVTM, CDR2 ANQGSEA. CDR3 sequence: CSVLRGEVGGELFF. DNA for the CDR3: TGCAGCGTTCTGCGGGGGGAAGTTGGCGGGGAGCTGTTTTTT.

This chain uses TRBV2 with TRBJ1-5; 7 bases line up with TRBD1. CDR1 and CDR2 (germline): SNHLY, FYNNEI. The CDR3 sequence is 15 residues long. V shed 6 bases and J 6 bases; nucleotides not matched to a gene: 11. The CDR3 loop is CASSPGQARLQPQHF. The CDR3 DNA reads TGTGCCAGCAGCCCCGGACAGGCCAGGCTTCAGCCCCAGCATTTT.

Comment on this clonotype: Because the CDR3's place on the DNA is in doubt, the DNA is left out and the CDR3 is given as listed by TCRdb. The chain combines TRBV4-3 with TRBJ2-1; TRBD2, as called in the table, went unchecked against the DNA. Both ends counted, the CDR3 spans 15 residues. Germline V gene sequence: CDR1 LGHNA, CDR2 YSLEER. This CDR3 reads CASSQVASGSYELFF.